What follows is one T cell receptor (beta chain) and its context. Assay: immunoSEQ multiplex PCR; the TCRdb copy retains only in-frame clones and omits some. This sample has approximately 2.3 million clones; 85% to 95% occur once, and the top ten carry 0.3% to 0.4%. Germline V gene sequence: CDR1 SGHRS, CDR2 YFSETQ. With 0 bases removed from V and 6 bases from J, the gap between germline ends came to 19 bases. The CDR3 loop spans 17 amino acids. The data belong to a study of shared clonotypes between healthy human individuals. This clonotype originated in a man aged 18 to 30 in good health. Some clones in this sample may be carry-over from other donors' samples. Sequenced input: naive CD4+ T cells from PBMCs. Subset in this sample: CD45RA+ positively selected. The V gene is TRBV5-1, the J gene TRBJ2-1, with D perhaps TRBD2 (7 bases). In nucleotides, the CDR3 is TGCGCCAGCAGCTTGGCCCCTCGGGGAGGGGGGCTCAATGAGCAGTTCTTC. Translated, it gives CASSLAPRGGGLNEQFF.